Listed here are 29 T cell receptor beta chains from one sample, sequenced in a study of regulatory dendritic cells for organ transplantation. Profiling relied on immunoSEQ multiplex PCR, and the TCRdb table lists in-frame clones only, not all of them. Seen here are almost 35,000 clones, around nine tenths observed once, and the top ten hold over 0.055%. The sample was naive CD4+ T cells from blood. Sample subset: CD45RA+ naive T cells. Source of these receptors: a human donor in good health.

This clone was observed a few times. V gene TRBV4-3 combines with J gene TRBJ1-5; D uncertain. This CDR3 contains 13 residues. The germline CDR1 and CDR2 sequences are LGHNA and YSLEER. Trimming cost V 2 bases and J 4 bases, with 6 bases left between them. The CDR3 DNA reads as TGCGCCAGCAGCCAATTTCGGAATCAGCCCCAGCATTTT. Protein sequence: CASSQFRNQPQHF.

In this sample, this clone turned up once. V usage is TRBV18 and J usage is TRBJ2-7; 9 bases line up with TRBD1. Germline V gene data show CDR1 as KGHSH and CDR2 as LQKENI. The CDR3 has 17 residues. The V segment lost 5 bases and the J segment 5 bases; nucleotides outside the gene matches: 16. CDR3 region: CASSTQPGTGHPNEQYF. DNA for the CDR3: TGTGCCAGCTCAACCCAGCCGGGGACAGGGCATCCCAACGAGCAGTACTTC.

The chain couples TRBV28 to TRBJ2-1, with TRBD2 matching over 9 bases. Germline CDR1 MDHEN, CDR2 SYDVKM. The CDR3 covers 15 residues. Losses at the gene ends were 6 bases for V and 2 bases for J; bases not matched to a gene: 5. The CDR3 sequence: CASRSAGGPYNEQFF. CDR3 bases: TGTGCCAGCAGATCAGCGGGAGGCCCCTACAATGAGCAGTTCTTC.

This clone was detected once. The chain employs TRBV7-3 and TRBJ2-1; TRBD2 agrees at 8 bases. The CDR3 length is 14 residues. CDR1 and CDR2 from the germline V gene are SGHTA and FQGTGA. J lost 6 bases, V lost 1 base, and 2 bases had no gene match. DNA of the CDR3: TGTGCCAGCAGCTTAAGTACTAGCGGCAATGAGCAGTTCTTC. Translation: CASSLSTSGNEQFF.

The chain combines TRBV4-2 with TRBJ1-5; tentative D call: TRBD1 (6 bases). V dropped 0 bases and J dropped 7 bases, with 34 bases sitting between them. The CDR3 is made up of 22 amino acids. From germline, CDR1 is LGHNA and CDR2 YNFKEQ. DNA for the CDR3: TGTGCCAGCAGCCAAGAAAGATTAAGGGGGACAACCCTTGTGAACGGGGGCCAGCCCCAGCATTTT. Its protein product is CASSQERLRGTTLVNGGQPQHF.

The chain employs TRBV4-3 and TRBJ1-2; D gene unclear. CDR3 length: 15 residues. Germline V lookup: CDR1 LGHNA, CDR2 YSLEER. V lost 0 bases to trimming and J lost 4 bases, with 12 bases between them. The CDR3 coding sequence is TGCGCCAGCAGCCAAGATGTGAGGGCCGTCTATGGCTACACCTTC. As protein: CASSQDVRAVYGYTF.

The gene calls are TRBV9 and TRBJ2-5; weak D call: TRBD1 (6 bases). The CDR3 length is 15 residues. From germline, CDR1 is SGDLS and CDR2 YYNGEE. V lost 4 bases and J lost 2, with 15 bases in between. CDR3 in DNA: TGTGCCAGCAGCCTAGGCCGGACAGCTCAAGAGACCCAGTACTTC. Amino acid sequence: CASSLGRTAQETQYF.

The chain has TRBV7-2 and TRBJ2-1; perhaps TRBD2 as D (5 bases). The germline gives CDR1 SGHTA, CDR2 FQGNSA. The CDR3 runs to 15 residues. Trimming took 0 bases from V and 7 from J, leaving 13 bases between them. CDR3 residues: CASSLALLDGNEQFF. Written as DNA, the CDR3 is TGTGCCAGCAGCTTAGCGCTACTAGACGGAAATGAGCAGTTCTTC.

CDR3 DNA sequence: TGTGCCTGGAGTCGGATAGGGACTAGCGGGGGGTATTACCAAGAGACCCAGTACTTC. Amino acids: CAWSRIGTSGGYYQETQYF. The chain joins TRBV30 to TRBJ2-5; 15 bases match TRBD2. Germline lookup yields CDR1 GTSNPN and CDR2 SVGIG (reference sequence). Trimming at V came to 2 bases and at J to 0 bases, leaving 10 bases not matched to a gene. The CDR3 has 19 residues. The full variable domain, its missing parts supplied by reference TRBV30 and TRBJ2-5, is SQTIHQWPATLVQPVGSPLSLECTVEGTSNPNLYWYRQAAGRGLQLLFYSVGIGQISSEVPQNLSASRPQDRQFILSSKKLLLSDSGFYLCAWSRIGTSGGYYQETQYFGPGTRLLVL.

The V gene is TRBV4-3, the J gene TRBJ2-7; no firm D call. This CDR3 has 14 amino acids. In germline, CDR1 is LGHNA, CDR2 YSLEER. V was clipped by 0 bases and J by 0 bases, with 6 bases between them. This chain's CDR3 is CASSQETSSYEQYF. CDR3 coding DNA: TGCGCCAGCAGCCAAGAGACCAGCTCCTACGAGCAGTACTTC.

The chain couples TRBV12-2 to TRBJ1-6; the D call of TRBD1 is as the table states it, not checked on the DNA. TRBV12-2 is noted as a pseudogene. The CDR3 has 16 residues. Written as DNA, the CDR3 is TGTGCAAGTCGACCAAACAGGGGCTCCTATAATTCACCCCTCCACTTT. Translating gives CASRPNRGSYNSPLHF.

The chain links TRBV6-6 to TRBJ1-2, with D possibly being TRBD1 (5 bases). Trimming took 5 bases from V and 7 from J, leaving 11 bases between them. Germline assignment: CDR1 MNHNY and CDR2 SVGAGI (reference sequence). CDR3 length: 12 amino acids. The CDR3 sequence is CASSQTEGGYTF. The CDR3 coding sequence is TGTGCCAGCAGTCAGACAGAAGGTGGCTACACCTTC.

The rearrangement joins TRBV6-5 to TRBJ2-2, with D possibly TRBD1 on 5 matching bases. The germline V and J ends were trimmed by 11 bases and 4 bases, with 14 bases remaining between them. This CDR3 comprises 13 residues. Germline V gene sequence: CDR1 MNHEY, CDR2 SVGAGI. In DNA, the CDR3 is TGTGCCGCCCCCGTTAGGGGCACCGGGGAGCTGTTTTTT. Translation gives CAAPVRGTGELFF.

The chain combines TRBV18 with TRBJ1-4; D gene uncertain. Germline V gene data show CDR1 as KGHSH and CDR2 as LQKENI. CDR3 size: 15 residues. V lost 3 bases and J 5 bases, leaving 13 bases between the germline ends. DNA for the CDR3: TGTGCCAGCTCACCTAACGGAGCGAGAAATGAAAAACTGTTTTTT. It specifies CASSPNGARNEKLFF. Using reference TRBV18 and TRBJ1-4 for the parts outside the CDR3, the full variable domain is NAGVMQNPRHLVRRRGQEARLRCSPMKGHSHVYWYRQLPEEGLKFMVYLQKENIIDESGMPKERFSAEFPKEGPSILRIQQVVRGDSAAYFCASSPNGARNEKLFFGSGTQLSVL.

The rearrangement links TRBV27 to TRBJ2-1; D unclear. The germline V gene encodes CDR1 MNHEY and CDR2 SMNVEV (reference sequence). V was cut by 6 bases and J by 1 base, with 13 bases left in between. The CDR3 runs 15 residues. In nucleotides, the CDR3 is TGTGCCAGCAGATTGTACTCAGGATCCTACAATGAGCAGTTCTTC. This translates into CASRLYSGSYNEQFF.

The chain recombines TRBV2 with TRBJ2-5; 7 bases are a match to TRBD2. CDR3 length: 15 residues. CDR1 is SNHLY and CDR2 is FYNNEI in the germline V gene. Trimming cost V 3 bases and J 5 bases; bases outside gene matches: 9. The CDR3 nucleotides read TGTGCCAGCAGTGAGAACGGACTAGTTGGCGAGACCCAGTACTTC. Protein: CASSENGLVGETQYF.

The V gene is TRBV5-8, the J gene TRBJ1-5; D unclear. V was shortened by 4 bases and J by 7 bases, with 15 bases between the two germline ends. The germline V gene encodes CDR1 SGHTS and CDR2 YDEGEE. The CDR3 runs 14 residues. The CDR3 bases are TGTGCCAGCAGCGACACCTACACTTTGCAGCCCCAGCATTTT. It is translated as CASSDTYTLQPQHF.

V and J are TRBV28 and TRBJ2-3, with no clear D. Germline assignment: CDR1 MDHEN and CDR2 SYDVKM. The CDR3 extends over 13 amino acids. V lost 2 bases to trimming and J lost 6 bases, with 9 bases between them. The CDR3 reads CASSLRPADTQYF. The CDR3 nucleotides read TGTGCCAGCAGTTTAAGGCCCGCGGATACGCAGTATTTT.

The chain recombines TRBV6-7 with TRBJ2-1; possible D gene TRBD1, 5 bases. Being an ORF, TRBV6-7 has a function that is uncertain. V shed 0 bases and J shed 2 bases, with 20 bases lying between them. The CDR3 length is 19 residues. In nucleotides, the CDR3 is TGTGCCAGCAGTTACTCGGATGGGGCTCGATCGGTGCCCTACAATGAGCAGTTCTTC. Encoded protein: CASSYSDGARSVPYNEQFF.

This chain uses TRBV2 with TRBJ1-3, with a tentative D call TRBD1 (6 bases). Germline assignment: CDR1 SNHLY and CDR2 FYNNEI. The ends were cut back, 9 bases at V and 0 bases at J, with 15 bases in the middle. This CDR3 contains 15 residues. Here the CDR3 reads CASTDSGLSGNTIYF. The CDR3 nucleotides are TGTGCCAGTACGGACAGTGGCCTCTCTGGAAACACCATATATTTT.

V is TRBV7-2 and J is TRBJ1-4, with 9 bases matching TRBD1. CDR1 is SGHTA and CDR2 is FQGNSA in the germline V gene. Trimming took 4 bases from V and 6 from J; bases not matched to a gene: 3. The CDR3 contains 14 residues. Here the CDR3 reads CASSSDRGDEKLFF. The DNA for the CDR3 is TGTGCCAGCAGCTCGGACAGGGGAGATGAAAAACTGTTTTTT.

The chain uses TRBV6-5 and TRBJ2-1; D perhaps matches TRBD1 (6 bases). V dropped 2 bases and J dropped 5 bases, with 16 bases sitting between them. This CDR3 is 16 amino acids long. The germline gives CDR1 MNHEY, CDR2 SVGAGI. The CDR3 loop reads CASSYDRSPPHNEQFF. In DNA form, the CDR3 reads TGTGCCAGCAGTTACGACAGGTCGCCCCCCCACAATGAGCAGTTCTTC.

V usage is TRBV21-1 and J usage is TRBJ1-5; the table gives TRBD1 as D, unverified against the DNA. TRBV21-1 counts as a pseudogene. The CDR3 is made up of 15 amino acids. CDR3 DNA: TGTGCCAGCAGCAAGGTCAGGGCCCACAATCAGCCCCAGCATTTT. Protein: CASSKVRAHNQPQHF.

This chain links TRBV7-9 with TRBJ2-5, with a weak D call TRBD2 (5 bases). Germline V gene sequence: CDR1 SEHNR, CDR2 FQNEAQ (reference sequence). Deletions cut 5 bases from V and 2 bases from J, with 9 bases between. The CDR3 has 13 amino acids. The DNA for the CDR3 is TGTGCCAGCAGCCTAAAGCGGCAAGAGACCCAGTACTTC. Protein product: CASSLKRQETQYF.

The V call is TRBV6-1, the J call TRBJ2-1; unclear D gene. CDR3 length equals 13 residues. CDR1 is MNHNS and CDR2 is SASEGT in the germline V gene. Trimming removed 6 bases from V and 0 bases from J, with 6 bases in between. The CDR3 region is CASRTSSYNEQFF. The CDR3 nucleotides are TGTGCCAGCAGGACGAGCTCCTACAATGAGCAGTTCTTC.

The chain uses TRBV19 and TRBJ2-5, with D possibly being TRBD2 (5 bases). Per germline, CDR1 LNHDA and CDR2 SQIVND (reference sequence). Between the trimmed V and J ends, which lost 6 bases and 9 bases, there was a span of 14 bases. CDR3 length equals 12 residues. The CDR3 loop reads CASSMDRGAQYF. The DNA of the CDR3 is TGTGCCAGTAGCATGGACCGGGGAGCCCAGTACTTC.

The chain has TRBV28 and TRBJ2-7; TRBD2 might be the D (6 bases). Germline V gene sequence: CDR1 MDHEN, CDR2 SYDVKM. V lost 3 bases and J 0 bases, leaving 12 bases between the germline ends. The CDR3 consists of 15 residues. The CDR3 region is CASSFTGSHSYEQYF. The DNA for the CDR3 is TGTGCCAGCAGTTTTACCGGGAGTCACTCCTACGAGCAGTACTTC.

As DNA, the CDR3 is TGTGCCAGCAGCACCCGGGTCACAGATACGCAGTATTTT. It codes for CASSTRVTDTQYF. The chain is built from TRBV7-3 and TRBJ2-3; D is unclear. Looked up from germline, CDR1 is SGHTA and CDR2 is FQGTGA. V lost 5 bases and J 2 bases, leaving 8 bases between the germline ends. The CDR3 length is 13 residues.

CDR3 sequence reads: CASSLRGKTGKGVETQYF. The CDR3 region has the DNA TGTGCCAGCAGTTTAAGGGGGAAGACAGGGAAGGGCGTGGAGACCCAGTACTTC. The chain recombines TRBV27 with TRBJ2-5; TRBD1 matches 7 bases. Germline V lookup: CDR1 MNHEY, CDR2 SMNVEV (reference sequence). This CDR3 contains 18 residues. With V trimmed by 2 bases and J by 5 bases, 17 bases remained unmatched.